Listed below are T cell receptor beta chains from one sample, sequenced in a study of cytomegalovirus exposure and HLA in healthy donors. Profiling relied on immunoSEQ multiplex PCR, and the TCRdb table lists in-frame clones only, not all of them. The sample has approximately 72,000 clones, approximately 70% seen once. The sample consisted of PBMCs. These receptors originate from a man aged 35-49 years in good health and CMV-seropositive. Both conserved end residues are part of each CDR3. The D gene is left open where the match is weak. Expanded clones are given a class, and other clones once, few, many or no size at all.

D | size | J | V | DNA | CDR3
- | - | TRBJ1-4 | TRBV2 | TGTGCCAGCAGCCCACGGGAGGGAGGAGCAACTAATGAAAAACTGTTTTTT | CASSPREGGATNEKLFF
- | - | TRBJ1-6 | TRBV12-5 | TGTGCTAGTGTCCTGGGGCGGAGGGACAATTCACCCCTCCACTTT | CASVLGRRDNSPLHF
TRBD1 | - | TRBJ2-7 | TRBV5-6 | TGTGCCAGCAGCCGAACTAGAAATACCGGGACAGGGGGCTCCTACGAGCAGTACTTC | CASSRTRNTGTGGSYEQYF
- | - | TRBJ2-5 | TRBV5-6 | TGTGCCAGCAGCCTACGGGAGACCCAGTACTTC | CASSLRETQYF
TRBD2 | - | TRBJ2-1 | TRBV7-2 | TGTGCCAGCAGCTACAGCGGGGGAGATTACAATGAGCAGTTCTTC | CASSYSGGDYNEQFF
- | - | TRBJ2-7 | TRBV28 | TGTGCCAGCAGTTTAGAGGACTCGTCGGGAATCTACGAGCAGTACTTC | CASSLEDSSGIYEQYF
TRBD2 | - | TRBJ2-2 | TRBV5-4 | TGTGCCGGAAGCGGGGGGGCTGTCGGGGAGCTGTTTTTT | CAGSGGAVGELFF
- | - | TRBJ1-1 | TRBV19 | TGTGCCAGTAGTATTCAGGGGAACACTGAAGCTTTCTTT | CASSIQGNTEAFF
- | - | TRBJ1-2 | TRBV4-3 | TGCGCCAGCAGCCAAGGCGTAGCTAACTATGGCTACACCTTC | CASSQGVANYGYTF
- | - | TRBJ2-6 | TRBV9 | TGTGCCAGCAGCGTAGGGGGGCAAAGCTCTGGGGCCAACGTCCTGACTTTC | CASSVGGQSSGANVLTF
- | - | TRBJ2-7 | TRBV10-2 | TGCGCCAGCAGTGAGCCGAAGGGGGTCGAGCAGTACTTC | CASSEPKGVEQYF
TRBD2 | - | TRBJ2-3 | TRBV9 | TGTGCCAGCAGCGGACTAGCGGGGGGAGGGGCAGATACGCAATATTTT | CASSGLAGGGADTQYF
TRBD2 | few | TRBJ2-5 | TRBV9 | TGTGCCAGCAGCCTAAGCGGGGGGGCCAGGGAGACCCAGTACTTC | CASSLSGGARETQYF
TRBD1 | - | TRBJ1-4 | TRBV7-2 | TGTGCCAGCAGCCAGGGGGCGATGACTGAAAAACTGTTTTTT | CASSQGAMTEKLFF
- | few | TRBJ2-7 | TRBV19 | TGTGCCAGTAGTCTATTTCTCTCGGGGTACGAGCAGTACTTC | CASSLFLSGYEQYF
- | - | TRBJ2-7 | TRBV18 | TGTGCCAGCTCCCGAGGTGATGAATCCGAGCAGTACTTC | CASSRGDESEQYF
TRBD1 | - | TRBJ2-7 | TRBV6-5 | TGTGCCAGCAGGCCCCCGACAGGGGCCTACGAGCAGTACTTC | CASRPPTGAYEQYF
TRBD1 | - | TRBJ2-7 | TRBV9 | TGTGCCAGCAGCCCCCAGACAGGGGCCCACGAGCAGTACTTC | CASSPQTGAHEQYF
- | - | TRBJ2-7 | TRBV5-4 | TGTGCCAGCAGCTTGCGGAGGGCCTCTAGGAGCTCCTACGAGCAGTACTTC | CASSLRRASRSSYEQYF
TRBD1 | - | TRBJ2-5 | TRBV30 | TGTGCCTGGAACCGGGACAGGGATAAGCAGTACTTC | CAWNRDRDKQYF
- | - | TRBJ2-7 | TRBV28 | TGTGCCAGCAGTTTATGGGGCAGGGCCCTTAGGCAGCAGTACTTC | CASSLWGRALRQQYF
- | - | TRBJ1-2 | TRBV5-6 | TGTGCCAGCAGCTTGGAAGACAGTACACCGATATCTGCCTATGGCTACACCTTC | CASSLEDSTPISAYGYTF
- | once | TRBJ2-5 | TRBV16 | TGTGCCAGCAGCCTTGTGGCAGTACAAGAGACCCAGTACTTC | CASSLVAVQETQYF
TRBD2 | - | TRBJ2-1 | TRBV9 | TGTGCCAGCAGCGTAGAAGCTAGCGGGGGCCCCGAGTTCTTC | CASSVEASGGPEFF
- | - | TRBJ2-5 | TRBV7-2 | TGTGCCAGCAGCCCTCAATTGGAGGAGCAGTACTTC | CASSPQLEEQYF
- | - | TRBJ2-5 | TRBV29-1 | TGCAGCGTTGAGCGGGCGGGGGAGACCCAGTACTTC | CSVERAGETQYF
TRBD2 | - | TRBJ2-4 | TRBV11-2 | TGTGCCAGCAGGAAAGCGGGGGGACACATTCAGTACTTC | CASRKAGGHIQYF
- | once | TRBJ2-7 | TRBV7-8 | TGTGCCAGCGGTACAACCCCAGGGCGCGAGCAGTACTTC | CASGTTPGREQYF
- | - | TRBJ2-5 | TRBV4-3 | TGCGCCAGCAGCCAAGGACGAGGACAGCTACAAGAGACCCAGTACTTC | CASSQGRGQLQETQYF
TRBD2 | - | TRBJ2-7 | TRBV30 | TGTGCCTGGAGTCCCTGGACTAGCTCTCCCGAGCAGTACTTC | CAWSPWTSSPEQYF
TRBD1 | - | TRBJ2-7 | TRBV15 | TGTGCCACCAGCAGAGATCATTCCGGGACAGGATCCTACGAGCAGTACTTC | CATSRDHSGTGSYEQYF
- | - | TRBJ1-5 | TRBV5-1 | TGCGCCAGCAGCTTGGACGGGGGATTCAATCAGCCCCAGCATTTT | CASSLDGGFNQPQHF
TRBD1 | - | TRBJ1-2 | TRBV4-1 | TGCGCCAGCAGCCAACCTCTCCTTGGACAGGGAGGGGGGTATGGCTACACCTTC | CASSQPLLGQGGGYGYTF
TRBD1 | - | TRBJ1-1 | TRBV14 | TGTGCCAGCGGGACAGGGCGATTGAACACTGAAGCTTTCTTT | CASGTGRLNTEAFF
TRBD1 | - | TRBJ2-1 | TRBV4-1 | TGCGCCAGCAGCCAACGGACAGGGGATGAGCAGTTCTTC | CASSQRTGDEQFF
TRBD2 | - | TRBJ2-1 | TRBV9 | TGTGCCAGCAGCGTAGCCGGTAGCGGGGGGTACAATGAGCAGTTCTTC | CASSVAGSGGYNEQFF
- | - | TRBJ2-3 | TRBV30 | TGTGCCTGGAGTTCGTCGGATACGCAGTATTTT | CAWSSSDTQYF
TRBD1 | - | TRBJ2-5 | TRBV9 | TGTGCCCGCCGGGGGACAGGGAAAAGGGGACATAAAGAGACCCAGTACTTC | CARRGTGKRGHKETQYF
TRBD2 | few | TRBJ2-7 | TRBV19 | TGTGCCAGTAGTATTATAAGCGGGGGCTTTAGCGAGCAGTACTTC | CASSIISGGFSEQYF
- | - | TRBJ2-5 | TRBV2 | TGTGCCAGCAGCTTATCTAGCAGGGAGACCCAGTACTTC | CASSLSSRETQYF
- | few | TRBJ1-1 | TRBV9 | TGTGCCAGCAGCGCCCGGACGGACTTGAACACTGAAGCTTTCTTT | CASSARTDLNTEAFF
- | - | TRBJ1-4 | TRBV6-5 | TGTGCCAGCAGTACCCGGGAGGGAGAGGGAGAAAAACTGTTTTTT | CASSTREGEGEKLFF
TRBD2 | few | TRBJ2-5 | TRBV28 | TGTGCCAGCAGTTTAGGGGGGGTCGGAGAGACCCAGTACTTC | CASSLGGVGETQYF
TRBD1 | - | TRBJ1-2 | TRBV27 | TGTGCCAGCAGCTCGACCGGGACAGGAAATATCTACACCTTC | CASSSTGTGNIYTF
- | - | TRBJ2-1 | TRBV5-6 | TGTGCCAGCAGCCTACGAGTTGGTGAGCAGTTCTTC | CASSLRVGEQFF
- | once | TRBJ1-4 | TRBV4-1 | TGCGCCAGCAGTCAAAGGGAGGGGGTTCGGGAAAAACTGTTTTTT | CASSQREGVREKLFF
TRBD2 | medium-sized | TRBJ2-3 | TRBV5-6 | TGTGCCAGCAGCTTAGGAGCGGGGGGGGGCACAGATACGCAGTATTTT | CASSLGAGGGTDTQYF
- | few | TRBJ2-7 | TRBV6-1 | TGTGCCAGCACCCAAACCCCGGTCGGCTACGAGCAGTACTTC | CASTQTPVGYEQYF
TRBD1 | - | TRBJ1-1 | TRBV11-2 | TGTGCCAGCATCCTGGACAGGGGCGAAGCTTTCTTT | CASILDRGEAFF
TRBD2 | - | TRBJ2-2 | TRBV28 | TGTGCCAGCCGCGATCTAGCGGGGGACTTCACCGGGGAGCTGTTTTTT | CASRDLAGDFTGELFF
TRBD1 | once | TRBJ2-3 | TRBV9 | TGTGCCAGCAGCGTAGCGCAGGGGGCAGATACGCAGTATTTT | CASSVAQGADTQYF
TRBD1 | few | TRBJ2-7 | TRBV11-3 | TGTGCCAGCAGCCACAGGGGCAAGGCGGCCTACGAGCAGTACTTC | CASSHRGKAAYEQYF
- | few | TRBJ1-1 | TRBV5-1 | TGCGCCAGCAGCTTGGTTTCAGGGGTAAGTGTGACTGAAGCTTTCTTT | CASSLVSGVSVTEAFF
- | few | TRBJ1-2 | TRBV5-5 | TGTGCCAGCAGCTTGGAGCGGGTCGGGAACTATGGCTACACCTTC | CASSLERVGNYGYTF
- | - | TRBJ1-1 | TRBV14 | TGTGCCAGCAGCCGCGAAGAGAACACTGAAGCTTTCTTT | CASSREENTEAFF
- | - | TRBJ2-7 | TRBV19 | TGTGCCAGTAGTATTGGGCAGGGAGGCTACGAGCAGTACTTC | CASSIGQGGYEQYF
TRBD1 | - | TRBJ2-7 | TRBV4-3 | TGCGCCAGCAGCCATACGGGACAGGGATTCGGCGAGCAGTACTTC | CASSHTGQGFGEQYF
- | - | TRBJ2-7 | TRBV5-1 | TGCGCCAGCAGCTCAGGGTCCGTAAGTATGAACGAGCAGTACTTC | CASSSGSVSMNEQYF
- | - | TRBJ1-3 | TRBV6-5 | TGTGCCAGCAGTACCAGGCAATTAAATGGAAACACCATATATTTT | CASSTRQLNGNTIYF
TRBD2 | - | TRBJ2-5 | TRBV15 | TGTGCCACCAGCAGAGGGTGGACTAGCGGAGAACAAGAGACCCAGTACTTC | CATSRGWTSGEQETQYF